Shown below are 31 T cell receptor beta chains from a single sample sequenced in a study of cytomegalovirus exposure and HLA in healthy donors. The PCR contained 60 Vbeta and 13 Jbeta primers. The repertoire was sequenced with immunoSEQ multiplex PCR; TCRdb's copy has only in-frame clones and lacks some. The sample carries roughly 100,000 clones, 75% recorded once. Specimen: PBMCs. These receptors all stem from a man aged 40-50 years in good health and CMV-seronegative.

This chain links TRBV9 with TRBJ2-1; TRBD2 aligns across 12 bases. The germline CDR1 and CDR2 sequences are SGDLS and YYNGEE. Losses at the gene ends were 3 bases for V and 7 bases for J; bases not matched to a gene: 8. The CDR3 is made up of 16 amino acids. In DNA form, the CDR3 reads TGTGCCAGCAGCGCTCCTAGCGGGGGGGCGAAAAATGAGCAGTTCTTC. Translated: CASSAPSGGAKNEQFF.

This sequence joins TRBV14 and TRBJ2-5, with D hard to call. Germline lookup yields CDR1 SGHDN and CDR2 FVKESK. The CDR3 has 14 amino acids. With 1 base removed from V and 4 bases from J, the gap between germline ends came to 10 bases. Written as DNA, the CDR3 is TGTGCCAGCAGCCAAGGAGCGTCTGGAGAGACCCAGTACTTC. Amino acid sequence: CASSQGASGETQYF. The full variable domain, with the rest looked up from reference TRBV14 and TRBJ2-5, is EAGVTQFPSHSVIEKGQTVTLRCDPISGHDNLYWYRRVMGKEIKFLLHFVKESKQDESGMPNNRFLAERTGGTYSTLKVQPAELEDSGVYFCASSQGASGETQYFGPGTRLLVL.

The chain recombines TRBV10-3 with TRBJ1-2; weak D call: TRBD1 (5 bases). The CDR3 is 13 amino acids. CDR1 ENHRY and CDR2 SYGVKD come from the germline V gene. V was clipped by 2 bases and J by 3 bases, with 7 bases between them. DNA for the CDR3: TGTGCCATCAGTGAGGAACAGGACTATGGCTACACCTTC. Protein sequence: CAISEEQDYGYTF.

The chain couples TRBV5-5 to TRBJ2-6; D unclear. The germline CDR1 and CDR2 sequences are SGHKS and YYEKEE (reference sequence). Trimming left V 0 bases short and J 0 bases short, with 7 bases between. The CDR3 runs to 16 residues. CDR3 DNA sequence: TGTGCCAGCAGCTTGGATACGGGCTCTGGGGCCAACGTCCTGACTTTC. It encodes CASSLDTGSGANVLTF.

The rearrangement joins TRBV19 to TRBJ2-6; no definite D call. Trimming removed 5 bases from V and 1 base from J, with 15 bases in between. Germline V gene lookup returns CDR1 LNHDA and CDR2 SQIVND (reference sequence). CDR3 length equals 17 residues. This CDR3 reads CASSSTIQISGANVLTF. CDR3 in DNA: TGTGCCAGTAGTTCCACGATCCAGATTTCTGGGGCCAACGTCCTGACTTTC.

This chain links TRBV19 with TRBJ1-5; the D is unclear. The ends were cut back, 4 bases at V and 0 bases at J, with 13 bases in the middle. CDR1 LNHDA and CDR2 SQIVND come from the germline V gene (reference sequence). CDR3 size: 16 residues. The CDR3 sequence is CASSTRGKNSNQPQHF. In DNA, the CDR3 is TGTGCCAGTAGTACCCGCGGGAAGAATAGCAATCAGCCCCAGCATTTT.

This clone occurred a few times. The chain recombines TRBV19 with TRBJ1-6; no clear D gene. Germline values: CDR1 LNHDA, CDR2 SQIVND (reference sequence). The CDR3 extends over 17 amino acids. Trimming cost V 1 base and J 0 bases, with 10 bases left between them. CDR3 coding DNA: TGTGCCAGTAGTATAGTAGAGGGAAGCTCCTATAATTCACCCCTCCACTTT. Amino acid sequence: CASSIVEGSSYNSPLHF. The full variable domain, with the rest looked up from reference TRBV19 and TRBJ1-6, is DGGITQSPKYLFRKEGQNVTLSCEQNLNHDAMYWYRQDPGQGLRLIYYSQIVNDFQKGDIAEGYSVSREKKESFPLTVTSAQKNPTAFYLCASSIVEGSSYNSPLHFGNGTRLTVT.

The V call is TRBV6-1, the J call TRBJ1-2; D is unclear. The germline V gene encodes CDR1 MNHNS and CDR2 SASEGT. V was cut by 6 bases and J by 10 bases, with 15 bases left in between. This CDR3 region has 12 residues. The DNA for the CDR3 is TGTGCCAGCAGAGAGGGATACTCCTCCTACACCTTC. This encodes CASREGYSSYTF.

A single count supports this clone. V usage is TRBV18 and J usage is TRBJ1-1, with TRBD1 as a possible D gene (6 bases). The CDR3 is 18 amino acids. V was shortened by 3 bases and J by 0 bases, with 20 bases between the two germline ends. Per germline, CDR1 KGHSH and CDR2 LQKENI. The CDR3 coding sequence is TGTGCCAGCTCACCTCTGAACGCCGGACAGATCATGAACACTGAAGCTTTCTTT. Amino acids: CASSPLNAGQIMNTEAFF.

The chain uses TRBV7-3 and TRBJ1-2; no clear D. The CDR3 runs 15 residues. The V end lost 5 bases, the J end lost 2 bases, and 15 bases lay between the germline ends. From germline, CDR1 is SGHTA and CDR2 FQGTGA. CDR3 in amino acids: CASSANGGNNYGYTF. The CDR3 DNA follows: TGTGCCAGCAGCGCGAACGGCGGAAACAACTATGGCTACACCTTC. Together with reference TRBV7-3 and TRBJ1-2, the CDR3 gives the full variable domain: GAGVSQTPSNKVTEKGKYVELRCDPISGHTALYWYRQSLGQGPEFLIYFQGTGAADDSGLPNDRFFAVRPEGSVSTLKIQRTERGDSAVYLCASSANGGNNYGYTFGSGTRLTVV.

The CDR3: CASSFGLSGTGHSPLHF. CDR3 nucleotides: TGTGCCAGCAGTTTTGGGCTATCCGGGACAGGCCATTCACCCCTCCACTTT. This rearrangement joins TRBV11-2 to TRBJ1-6, with TRBD1 matching 8 bases. There are 17 residues in the CDR3. Trimming cost V 6 bases and J 8 bases; bases outside gene matches: 15. Per the germline V gene, CDR1 is SGHAT and CDR2 is FQNNGV.

The chain carries TRBV7-9 and TRBJ1-4, with TRBD1 matching 7 bases. Per germline, CDR1 SEHNR and CDR2 FQNEAQ (reference sequence). The trim removed 2 bases at V and 8 bases at J, leaving 11 bases unmatched. This CDR3 is 16 amino acids long. The CDR3 protein is CASSLRETGVAEKLFF. The CDR3 DNA sequence: TGTGCCAGCAGCTTAAGGGAAACAGGGGTAGCGGAAAAACTGTTTTTT.

This chain uses TRBV18 with TRBJ1-1, with 8 bases matching TRBD1. CDR1 is KGHSH, CDR2 LQKENI, per germline. J was trimmed by 8 bases and V by 3 bases; bases with no gene match: 8. The CDR3 covers 14 residues. CDR3 nucleotide sequence: TGTGCCAGCTCACCGGTAGGACAGGGCGACGAAGCTTTCTTT. Its protein is CASSPVGQGDEAFF.

This chain's CDR3 is CASRAAGHGALHF. CDR3 sequence (DNA): TGTGCCAGCAGAGCGGCAGGTCATGGGGCCCTCCACTTT. The chain couples TRBV25-1 to TRBJ1-6; no clear D. This CDR3 has 13 residues. Between the trimmed V and J ends, which lost 6 bases and 14 bases, there was a span of 17 bases. CDR1 MGHDK and CDR2 SYGVNS come from the germline V gene.

This clone was observed a single time. V and J are TRBV2 and TRBJ1-4; 8 bases map to TRBD1. J was trimmed by 1 base and V by 6 bases; bases with no gene match: 4. CDR1 and CDR2 (germline): SNHLY, FYNNEI. CDR3 size: 15 residues. The CDR3 protein is CASRPDRGTNEKLFF. The CDR3 DNA reads TGTGCCAGCAGACCCGACAGGGGAACTAATGAAAAACTGTTTTTT. Based on the CDR3 plus reference TRBV2 and TRBJ1-4, the full variable domain is EPEVTQTPSHQVTQMGQEVILRCVPISNHLYFYWYRQILGQKVEFLVSFYNNEISEKSEIFDDQFSVERPDGSNFTLKIRSTKLEDSAMYFCASRPDRGTNEKLFFGSGTQLSVL.

The chain combines TRBV5-8 with TRBJ2-5, with D perhaps matching TRBD2 (6 bases). V lost 4 bases and J 6 bases, leaving 10 bases between the germline ends. This CDR3 contains 12 residues. CDR1 and CDR2 from the germline V gene are SGHTS and YDEGEE. The CDR3, as DNA: TGTGCCAGCAGCGCGACTAGACAGACCCAGTACTTC. Translated: CASSATRQTQYF.

The chain joins TRBV6-5 to TRBJ2-7, with 11 bases matching TRBD1. The ends lost 4 bases at V and 7 bases at J; junction bases unmatched: 12. CDR1 and CDR2 (germline): MNHEY, SVGAGI. This CDR3 comprises 16 residues. CDR3 sequence (DNA): TGTGCCAGCAGTTCCCGGGACAGGGGGAGGCCATGGGAGCAGTACTTC. Translation: CASSSRDRGRPWEQYF.

This chain connects TRBV7-2 to TRBJ2-7; 8 nucleotides line up with TRBD2. Germline-derived CDR1 and CDR2 are SGHTA and FQGNSA. V lost 1 base to trimming and J lost 4 bases; unmatched junction nucleotides: 6. The CDR3 has 15 residues. CDR3 bases: TGTGCCAGCAGCTTAGGCGCGGGGGGCCTATACGAGCAGTACTTC. Amino acids: CASSLGAGGLYEQYF.

In this sample, this clone turned up a few times. The CDR3 DNA is TGTGCCAGCAGCCAGAGCGGGGGGGTCTCTGGGGCCAACGTCCTGACTTTC. Its protein product is CASSQSGGVSGANVLTF. This chain uses TRBV7-8 with TRBJ2-6; TRBD2 matches 10 bases. With 5 bases clipped from V and 0 bases from J, the junction kept 4 bases outside the gene matches. Germline-derived CDR1 and CDR2 are SGHVS and FQNEAQ. This CDR3 comprises 17 residues. The full variable domain, completed using reference TRBV7-8 and TRBJ2-6, is GAGVSQSPRYKVAKRGQDVALRCDPISGHVSLFWYQQALGQGPEFLTYFQNEAQLDKSGLPSDRFFAERPEGSVSTLKIQRTQQEDSAVYLCASSQSGGVSGANVLTFGAGSRLTVL.

In this sample, this clone turned up a few times. The chain couples TRBV6-1 to TRBJ1-5; weak D call: TRBD1 (6 bases). Germline V gene data show CDR1 as MNHNS and CDR2 as SASEGT. V lost 8 bases, J lost 1 base, and 12 bases lay in between. CDR3 length: 14 amino acids. CDR3 protein: CASVGAQSNQPQHF. CDR3 nucleotide sequence: TGTGCCAGCGTGGGGGCGCAAAGCAATCAGCCCCAGCATTTT.

The V and J genes are TRBV12-2 and TRBJ1-2. TRBV12-2 is tagged as a pseudogene. The CDR3 is 17 amino acids. The CDR3 protein is CASRLSSATRSGYGYTF. CDR3 sequence (DNA): TGTGCAAGTCGCTTAAGTTCAGCCACTAGAAGTGGGTATGGCTACACCTTC.

This clone was detected a few times. J is TRBJ2-5 and V is TRBV4-1, with TRBD1 matching over 8 bases. The CDR3 runs to 16 residues. The trim removed 3 bases at V and 5 bases at J, leaving 11 bases unmatched. Germline loops: CDR1 MGHRA, CDR2 YSYEKL. The CDR3: CASSQGLGQGAETQYF. CDR3 DNA: TGCGCCAGCAGCCAGGGCCTTGGACAGGGCGCGGAGACCCAGTACTTC.

The rearrangement uses TRBV5-1 and TRBJ2-5; D is ambiguous. V shed 1 base and J shed 5 bases, with 6 bases lying between them. Germline CDR1 reads SGHRS; CDR2 reads YFSETQ. CDR3 length: 12 amino acids. The DNA for the CDR3 is TGCGCCAGCAGCTTGTCTCGGGAGACCCAGTACTTC. Amino acid sequence: CASSLSRETQYF. Variable domain in full (rest from reference TRBV5-1 and TRBJ2-5): KAGVTQTPRYLIKTRGQQVTLSCSPISGHRSVSWYQQTPGQGLQFLFEYFSETQRNKGNFPGRFSGRQFSNSRSEMNVSTLELGDSALYLCASSLSRETQYFGPGTRLLVL.

This clone is a singleton in its sample. The chain has TRBV5-8 and TRBJ2-7; TRBD1 agrees at 11 bases. There are 15 residues in the CDR3. Germline CDR1 reads SGHTS; CDR2 reads YDEGEE. V lost 2 bases and J lost 6; bases outside the gene matches: 7. This chain's CDR3 is CASSFLDRGLPEQYF. For the CDR3, the DNA is TGTGCCAGCAGCTTTTTGGACAGGGGGCTTCCCGAGCAGTACTTC.

The chain is built from TRBV9 and TRBJ2-2; 8 bases are shared with TRBD2. In germline, CDR1 is SGDLS, CDR2 YYNGEE. V was pared by 0 bases and J by 3 bases, with 4 bases of the junction left unmatched. This CDR3 is built from 16 residues. In DNA form, the CDR3 reads TGTGCCAGCAGCGTAGGTACGGGGGGGCACACCGGGGAGCTGTTTTTT. It is translated as CASSVGTGGHTGELFF.

This clone was counted between two and nine times. The V call is TRBV29-1, the J call TRBJ2-3; 12 nucleotides agree with TRBD1. CDR3 length: 17 amino acids. CDR1 is SQVTM, CDR2 ANQGSEA, per germline. V shed 5 bases and J 0 bases; nucleotides not matched to a gene: 9. The CDR3 spells CSVNGDRGRSSTDTQYF. The CDR3 nucleotides read TGCAGCGTTAACGGGGACAGGGGGCGGTCAAGCACAGATACGCAGTATTTT.

The gene calls are TRBV14 and TRBJ1-1, with 7 bases matching TRBD1. Germline V gene sequence: CDR1 SGHDN, CDR2 FVKESK. V gave up 0 bases and J gave up 5 bases; unmatched junction bases: 6. This CDR3 has 15 amino acids. The CDR3 DNA reads as TGTGCCAGCAGCCAAGAGATAGGGGGACAGACTGAAGCTTTCTTT. Translating it yields CASSQEIGGQTEAFF.

V usage is TRBV5-4 and J usage is TRBJ1-1, with D perhaps TRBD1 (5 bases). Between the trimmed V and J ends, which lost 0 bases and 1 base, there was a span of 16 bases. The germline V gene has CDR1 SGHNT and CDR2 YYREEE (reference sequence). CDR3 length equals 17 residues. The CDR3 DNA reads TGTGCCAGCAGCTTGGGACCAAAGGGGATCGGGAACACTGAAGCTTTCTTT. It yields the protein CASSLGPKGIGNTEAFF.

The rearrangement links TRBV6-6 to TRBJ1-6; a possible D gene is TRBD1 (5 bases). Trimming took off 0 bases at V and 8 bases at J, with 11 bases between the two ends. Germline loops: CDR1 MNHNY, CDR2 SVGAGI (reference sequence). The CDR3 contains 15 residues. As DNA, the CDR3 is TGTGCCAGCAGTTACTCGAATTCGGGGGATTCACCCCTCCACTTT. Translated, it gives CASSYSNSGDSPLHF.

This chain uses TRBV5-1 with TRBJ2-2, with D possibly TRBD1 on 6 matching bases. V was cut by 3 bases and J by 0 bases, with 12 bases left in between. Germline V lookup: CDR1 SGHRS, CDR2 YFSETQ. There are 16 residues in the CDR3. DNA for the CDR3: TGCGCCAGCAGCTGGGTGACAGGTTCGAACACCGGGGAGCTGTTTTTT. This codes for CASSWVTGSNTGELFF.

V is TRBV7-8 and J is TRBJ1-2, with 8 bases lining up with TRBD1. The CDR3 is 16 residues long. The V and J ends lost 2 bases and 1 base, in that order; junction bases with no gene match: 6. Germline CDR1 and CDR2: SGHVS and FQNEAQ. CDR3 protein: CASSLNGDRGNYGYTF. In DNA form, the CDR3 reads TGTGCCAGCAGCTTAAATGGCGACAGGGGTAACTATGGCTACACCTTC.